This T cell receptor beta chain is drawn from a study of cytomegalovirus exposure and HLA in healthy donors (dated by TCRdb to about 2017). With respect to the entire study: In an earlier analysis of some 610 of the donors, 276 Gb of sequence data and 90 million to 130 million unique TCR beta sequences from roughly 180 million T cells were reported. A separate validation cohort of roughly 120 different subjects was used in addition to the approximately 610-subject first cohort. Approximately 300 gigabases of sequencing data and 91 million or so unique TCR sequences made up an early release that covered around 640 HLA-typed donors. Genome-wide SNP genotypes for about 60% of the roughly 700 donors were used in a later genetic analysis, which treated that subset as a discovery cohort. On average, 235,054 unique TCR beta nucleotide sequences were sequenced per donor among some 420 genotyped donors of the cohort, with 15% to 20% of those sequences being non-productive. The study was designed to test whether signatures of past pathogen exposure could be identified by cataloging public T cell receptors. In a later analysis, previously published TCR beta repertoires from several hundred donors were re-analyzed and high-resolution HLA genotyping was added so that TCR occurrence patterns could be studied. High-throughput TCR immunosequencing, statistical association of individual TCRs with disease status, and machine learning were combined to predict cytomegalovirus infection status. Donor age, sex, ethnicity and CMV serostatus were compiled together with the repertoire data. Because of strong linkage in the cohort, four or five DR-DQ haplotypes were treated as single units for association and clustering. The later analysis used no new phenotypic data to find candidate immune exposures, relying instead on TCR beta sequences and their occurrence across donors. Of the 300 to 500 genotyped donors, approximately 80% were placed in the genetic ancestry cluster associated with self-reported Caucasian donors. An earlier analysis of several hundred of the donors applied high-throughput TCR beta sequencing to assess whether each TCR beta V gene segment acted as functional or pseudogenic. Typing coverage differed by locus: A, B, C, DRB1 and DQB1 were typed in roughly 629-630 donors, DQA1 in roughly 500, DPA1 in 600 to 610, and DPB1 in about 450. Using immunosequencing, the study profiled T cell repertoires from 666 subjects and related those repertoires to cytomegalovirus serostatus. Class I and class II HLA loci were covered by the typing at four-digit resolution. Every repertoire in the discovery cohort had been generated on one and the same sequencing platform. Overall results and qualifications from the work: Strong co-occurrence of HLA alleles, especially DR and DQ, made assigning TCR associations to individual alleles difficult. For the cohort, immune exposure information was limited to CMV serostatus. In a later analysis, several top co-occurrence clusters were reported to appear linked to parvovirus B19, influenza, CMV and Epstein-Barr virus. HLA typing was unavailable for some donors at each locus, so association tests used only the typed subset. Broadly in line with IMGT annotations, most TCR beta V segments showed up in productive rearrangements about 90% or about 30% of the time in an earlier analysis of several hundred of the donors. In the study, approximately 150 TCR beta chains were listed as associated with cytomegalovirus. Correlated functional status among segregating V segments might be attributable to linkage disequilibrium, but an unknown experimental factor could not be ruled out. According to a later analysis, most CMV-associated TCR beta chains appeared to be HLA-restricted, and the HLA associations seemed to be driven largely by CMV exposure. Only TCR beta chains were sequenced in this cohort, and the absence of alpha or paired-chain data limited detectable features. Because counts were too low, roughly 18 rarely observed V segments, including chromosome 9 orphons, were left out of the earlier analysis of some 640 of the donors. A further reported finding was that TCR beta sequences accurately predicted the HLA-A and HLA-B alleles for most subjects in the first cohort. A later analysis found that TCR association rates varied across HLA loci, with DRB1 alleles showing the most associated TCRs and HLA-C alleles the fewest. It was suggested by the authors that the approach could potentially be generalized to other disease states and immunological phenotypes. Some IMGT-functional V segments, including TRBV6-2 and TRBV6-3, could not be told apart with the 87-base-pair reads, so those segments were excluded. In a later analysis, over 15,000 TCR beta sequences were associated with specific HLA alleles at a false discovery rate of 0.05. Cytomegalovirus status was reported to be diagnosed by the classifier with high specificity and sensitivity in both the original and validation cohorts. Roughly uniform sequencing depth across donors was assumed in presence/absence analyses, although this assumption may not hold. In a later analysis, HLA-associated TCR beta chains showed more clonal expansion and lower generation probabilities than non-associated chains that were equally common. A later genetic analysis associated a missense DCLRE1C variant with V-gene and J-gene trimming of TCR beta chains, and an independent cohort replicated the association. In vitro tests confirmed that a few of the cytomegalovirus-associated TCR beta chains recognize cytomegalovirus antigens. According to a later genetic analysis, donors in an Asian-associated ancestry cluster had fewer N-insertions in productive TCRs than the approximately 700-donor mean. Most TCR sequences were seen in very few donors, while some public TCRs were found in many individuals. A cluster of highly shared sequence variants was judged likely to be a technical artifact of the sequencing pipeline.

The CDR3 contains 13 residues, cysteine and phenylalanine counted. CDR3 DNA is the only sequence kept; it has 39 bases, read in frame from the first base. V gives up 1 base and J gives up 7 bases, and the segment between their germline ends measures 10 bases. According to the germline V gene, CDR1 reads MGHRA and CDR2 reads YSYEKL. The library was generated by the immunoSEQ multiplex PCR assay. A mixture of 60 forward primers for TCR Vbeta segments and 13 reverse primers for TCR Jbeta segments was used in the multiplex PCR. The CDR3 region of rearranged TCR beta genes was amplified from genomic DNA by a multiplex PCR assay. On the Illumina HiSeq System, the amplified TCR beta libraries were sequenced as 87-base-pair reads. Concerning the study's data processing: A later analysis counted tens of millions of unique TCR beta chains across the 650 to 700 repertoires, and around 9.9 million of these chains were shared by at least two donors. To remove PCR and sequencing errors, raw reads were error-corrected and collapsed into unique sequences using a nearest-neighbor algorithm that merged closely related sequences. Alignment of CDR3 sequences to IMGT reference sequences was used to assign V, D and J gene segments. For a sequence to be retained, a match of at least six nucleotides to both a V gene segment and a J gene segment was required. Rearrangements were classified as productive when the CDR3 lacked stop codons and remained in frame with V and J, and all other rearrangements were classified as non-productive. Following IMGT convention, CDR3 was defined as the stretch from the second conserved V-encoded cysteine up to the conserved J-encoded phenylalanine. Sequences without an unambiguous match to a single V gene segment were excluded from the earlier analysis of a few hundred of the donors. In an earlier analysis of a few hundred of the donors, a V segment was called functional when productive rearrangements were above 56.7%, and segregating when the standard deviation between donors exceeded 5%. A statistical classification framework was built to diagnose cytomegalovirus status from the catalog of TCR beta chain sequences. In a later analysis, TCR nucleotide sequences were compared against IMGT/GENE-DB human TR gene sequences so that V and J genes could be assigned. The TCRdist pipeline was used in a later analysis to assign CDR3 sequences and most-parsimonious VDJ recombination scenarios. A later analysis defined each TCR beta chain by its CDR3 amino acid sequence plus V-gene family, and excluded reads lacking a unique V-gene family. In a later analysis, around 600 highly shared, low-generation-probability nucleotide sequences were removed to address suspected cross-contamination and a sequencing artifact. In a later analysis, a clonal expansion index for each public chain was calculated from normalized within-repertoire ranks of inferred template counts. In a later analysis, generation probabilities were computed using a VDJ recombination model fitted to out-of-frame rearrangements, and the results were checked against IGoR. A later analysis scored TCR-TCR, TCR-HLA and TCR-CMV co-occurrence with hypergeometric tests, applying a repertoire-size bias correction to TCR pairs. In a later analysis, false discovery rates were estimated by permuting HLA or CMV assignments 20 times. In a later analysis, co-occurring TCRs were grouped using DBSCAN, with TCRdist sequence similarity added in when clustering inside HLA-allele-positive subsets. For co-occurrence clustering, repertoires with fewer than 30,000 or more than 120,000 public chains were excluded, along with roughly 5 repertoires with anomalous nucleotide sharing. This immuneACCESS table, as held by TCRdb, lists in-frame sequences with V and J called but not all clones. Of the missing ones, under half trace to an unresolved V gene in checked studies; the others have no known cause. V and J calls and clone size are those listed in that table; D and trimming were worked out from the DNA. Recorded for this sample are about 190,000 clones; around 90% of them occurred a single time. Approximately 1.9% of the sample is in the top ten clones.

This clone was seen a few times. Its antigen is still unknown. Per-nucleotide qualities are absent, and no much larger clonotype sits a single base away. The cohort was made up of approximately 670 healthy bone marrow donors. At the time of sampling, every cohort member was nominally healthy, though immune exposures that went unrecorded were likely present. The donor tested CMV seronegative, placing the donor among the 350 to 400 seronegative members of the cohort. Each donor provided a peripheral blood sample, and peripheral blood mononuclear cells were used for TCR beta sequencing. The Qiagen DNeasy Blood Extraction Kit was used to extract genomic DNA from the blood cell samples.

The source material was PBMCs. The clonotype was recovered from a woman aged 18-29 years in good health and CMV-seronegative. Rearrangement joined TRBV4-1 to TRBJ1-1, with TRBD1 as a weak D call on 5 bases. The encoded CDR3 is CASSQGTYYEAFF. The DNA sequence reads TGCGCCAGCAGCCAAGGGACATACTATGAAGCTTTCTTT.